This entry features one TCR beta chain sequence. The antigen remains unidentified. This CDR3 is 16 amino acids long. This sample is part of a study of T cell responses to AZD1222 COVID-19 vaccine. Overall study findings and caveats: Among vaccine-associated CD4 TCRs, coverage spanned spike, with dominance at 160-218 and 743-854. Most donors were white British, females outnumbered males, and clonal diversity was possibly underestimated.

Here immunoSEQ multiplex PCR was the method, and the copy in TCRdb shows in-frame clones only, minus some. The sample comprises tens of thousands of clones, approximately 91% of which are singletons, and over 2% rests with the top ten. The sequencing here drew on peripheral blood, taken on day 0 of AZD1222 vaccination. J is TRBJ2-5 and V is TRBV1; TRBD2 is the table's D call and was not checked against the DNA. TRBV1 is a listed pseudogene. The TCR comes from an adult in good health. Written as DNA, the CDR3 is TGCACCAGCAGCCAAGATGGAGCGGGAGAGGAAGAGACCCAGTACTTC. Translated: CTSSQDGAGEEETQYF.